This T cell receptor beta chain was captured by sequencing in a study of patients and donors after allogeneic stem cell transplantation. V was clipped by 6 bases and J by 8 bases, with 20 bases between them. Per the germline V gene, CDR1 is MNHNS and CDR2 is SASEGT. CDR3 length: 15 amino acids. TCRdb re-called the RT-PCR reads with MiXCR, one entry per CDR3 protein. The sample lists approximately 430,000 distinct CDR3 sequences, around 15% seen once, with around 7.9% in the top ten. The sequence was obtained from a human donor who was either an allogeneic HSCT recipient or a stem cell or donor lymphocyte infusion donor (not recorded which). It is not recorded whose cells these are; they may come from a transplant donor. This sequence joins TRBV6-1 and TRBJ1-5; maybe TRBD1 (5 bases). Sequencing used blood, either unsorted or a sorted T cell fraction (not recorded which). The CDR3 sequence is CASSPPGGLGKPQHF. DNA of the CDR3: TGTGCCAGCAGCCCACCGGGGGGGTTAGGGAAGCCCCAGCATTTT.